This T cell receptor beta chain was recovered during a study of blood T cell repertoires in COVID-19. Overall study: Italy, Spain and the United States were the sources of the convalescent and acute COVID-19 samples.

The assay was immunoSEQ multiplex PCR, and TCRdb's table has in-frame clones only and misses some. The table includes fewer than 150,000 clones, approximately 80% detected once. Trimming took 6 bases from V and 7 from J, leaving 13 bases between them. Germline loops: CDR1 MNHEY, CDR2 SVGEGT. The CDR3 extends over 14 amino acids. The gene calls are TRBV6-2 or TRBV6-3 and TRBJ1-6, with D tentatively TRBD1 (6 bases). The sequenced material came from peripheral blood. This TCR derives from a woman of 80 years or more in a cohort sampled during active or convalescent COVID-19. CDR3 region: CASSKQGENSPLHF. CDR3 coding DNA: TGTGCCAGCAGCAAACAGGGTGAAAATTCACCCCTCCACTTT.